This entry lists 2 T cell receptor beta chains sequenced from one sample in a study of T-cell memory formation after mild COVID-19. TCRdb analysed the 5' RACE reads with MiXCR anew, one entry per CDR3 protein. Of more than 10,000 distinct CDR3 sequences listed, about 14% are singletons. The sample taken for sequencing was PBMCs or a T cell subset sorted from them (not recorded which). Receptor source: a man younger than 35 who had mild COVID-19 (a few samples of this study predate the infection). Cell type and time point are not known.

The rearrangement uses TRBV12-3 or TRBV12-4 and TRBJ1-1; D may be TRBD1 (5 bases). There are 15 residues in the CDR3. V was clipped by 2 bases and J by 3 bases, with 13 bases between them. This CDR3 is CASSLFQGSDTEAFF. The CDR3 region has the DNA TGTGCCAGCAGTTTATTTCAGGGATCGGACACTGAAGCTTTCTTT.

At least ten counts were recorded for this clonotype. V usage is TRBV7-4 and J usage is TRBJ1-1; no reliable D call. V was pared by 5 bases and J by 5 bases, with 15 bases between. The length of the CDR3 is 14 residues. Germline assignment: CDR1 SGHVT and CDR2 SQSDAQ. CDR3: CASSKKYGVTEAFF. CDR3 nucleotide sequence: TGTGCCAGCAGCAAAAAATACGGGGTGACTGAAGCTTTCTTT.